This section outlines one T cell receptor (beta chain) sequence together with its context. V gave up 3 bases and J gave up 1 base; unmatched junction bases: 4. CDR3 size: 16 residues. Per germline, CDR1 MNHEY and CDR2 SMNVEV (reference sequence). Source study methods: Reference gene primer amplification in the assay estimated nucleated cell counts. Assay used: immunoSEQ multiplex PCR; TCRdb lists only in-frame clones, some missing. The V and J calls and clone size are taken from that table; D and trimming were inferred from the DNA. The sample holds a few hundred thousand clones, roughly 88% seen once. The sample is drawn from a study of blood T cell repertoires in COVID-19. The wider study: Collection of acute and convalescent COVID-19 samples took place in the United States, Italy and Spain.

One Seattle source followed patients from active infection through their disease course. This chain connects TRBV27 to TRBJ2-5; the match to TRBD2 covers 11 bases. The sequenced material came from peripheral blood. This receptor was obtained from a woman under 40 with COVID-19, enrolled during active disease. DNA for the CDR3: TGTGCCAGCAGTTTTGATAGCGGGGGGGCCCAAGAGACCCAGTACTTC. It codes for CASSFDSGGAQETQYF.